This TCR beta chain was captured in a study of shared clonotypes between healthy human individuals. This table comes from immunoSEQ multiplex PCR, and its TCRdb copy is limited to in-frame clones, with some not included. The table lists roughly 2,500,000 clones, roughly 93% of them singletons. Germline CDR1 reads SEHNR; CDR2 reads FQNEAQ (reference sequence). This CDR3 spans 16 amino acids. V was clipped by 1 base and J by 1 base; unmatched bases: 4. The sample consisted of naive CD4+ T cells from PBMCs. Described subset: CD45RA+ positively selected. This TCR came from a man younger than 35 in good health. Some clones in this sample may be carry-over from other donors' samples. This chain links TRBV7-9 with TRBJ1-5; 7 positions match TRBD1. The CDR3 coding sequence is TGTGCCAGCAGCTTAGACAGGGGAGGGAGCAATCAGCCCCAGCATTTT. It encodes CASSLDRGGSNQPQHF.